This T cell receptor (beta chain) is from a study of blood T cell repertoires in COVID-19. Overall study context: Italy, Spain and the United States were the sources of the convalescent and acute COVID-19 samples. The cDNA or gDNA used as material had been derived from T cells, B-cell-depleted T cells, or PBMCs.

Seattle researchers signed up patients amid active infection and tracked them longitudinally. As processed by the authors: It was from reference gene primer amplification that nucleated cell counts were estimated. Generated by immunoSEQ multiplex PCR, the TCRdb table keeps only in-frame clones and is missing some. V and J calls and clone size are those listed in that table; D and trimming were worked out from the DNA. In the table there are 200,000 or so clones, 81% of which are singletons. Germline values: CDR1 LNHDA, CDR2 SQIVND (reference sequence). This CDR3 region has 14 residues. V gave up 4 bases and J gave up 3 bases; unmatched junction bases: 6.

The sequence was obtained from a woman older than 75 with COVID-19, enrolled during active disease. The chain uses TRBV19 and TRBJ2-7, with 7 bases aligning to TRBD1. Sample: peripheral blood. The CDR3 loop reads CASSTRQGGYEQYF. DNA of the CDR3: TGTGCCAGTAGTACCCGACAGGGTGGCTACGAGCAGTACTTC.